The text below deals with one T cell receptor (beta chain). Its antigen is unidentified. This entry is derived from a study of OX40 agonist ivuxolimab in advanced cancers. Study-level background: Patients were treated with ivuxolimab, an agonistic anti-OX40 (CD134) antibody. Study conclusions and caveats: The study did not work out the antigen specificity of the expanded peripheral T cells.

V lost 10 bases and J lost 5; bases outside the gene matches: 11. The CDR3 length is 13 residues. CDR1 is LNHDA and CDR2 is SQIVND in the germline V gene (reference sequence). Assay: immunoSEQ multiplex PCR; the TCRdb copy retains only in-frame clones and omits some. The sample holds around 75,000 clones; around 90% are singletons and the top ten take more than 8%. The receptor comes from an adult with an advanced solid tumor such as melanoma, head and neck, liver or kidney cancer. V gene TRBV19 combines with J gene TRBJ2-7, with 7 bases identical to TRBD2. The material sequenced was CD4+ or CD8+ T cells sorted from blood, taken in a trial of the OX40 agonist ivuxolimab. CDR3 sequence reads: CATRQTGTNEQYF. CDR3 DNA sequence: TGTGCCACCCGACAGACCGGGACTAACGAGCAGTACTTC.